This T cell receptor beta chain was obtained from a study of beta chain features in type 1 diabetes. Study background: Over all samples combined, 90 million to 140 million sorted cells were examined. Broader study findings: Moderate but significant shortening of TCRB CDR3s was recorded in all four CD4+ subsets from Type 1 diabetes patients. Sequencing of cDNA might inflate the share of cells that strongly express TCR. The similarity of naive, central memory and Treg TCRB repertoires appeared greater among patients than among healthy donors.

Expressed TCRB transcripts were sequenced because the entire RNA isolate underwent reverse transcription. The protocol was immunoSEQ multiplex PCR, while the TCRdb copy is restricted to in-frame clones and leaves out a portion. The sample has 330,000 or so clones, roughly 21% seen once; the top ten hold around 0.045%. CDR1 is SGHAT, CDR2 FQNNGV, per germline. The trim removed 3 bases at V and 6 bases at J, leaving 10 bases unmatched. This CDR3 comprises 16 residues. About this clone itself: Its antigen is as yet unknown.

This chain connects TRBV11-2 to TRBJ2-3; 9 positions agree with TRBD2. Sequenced input: naive CD4+ T cells from blood. This receptor was identified in a woman aged 18-35 years in good health. CDR3 bases: TGTGCCAGCAGCTTGACGGGGACTAGCCGAGGGGATACGCAGTATTTT. Translation gives CASSLTGTSRGDTQYF.